The clone carrying this TCR beta chain was detected many times. This CDR3 has 12 residues. From germline, CDR1 is SGHTA and CDR2 FQGNSA. Trimming left V 5 bases short and J 3 bases short, with 5 bases between. Each CDR3 protein gets one entry after TCRdb re-called the 5' RACE reads with MiXCR. The data contain around 500,000 distinct CDR3 sequences, 15% to 20% of them singletons. This sample is drawn from a study of T-cell memory formation after mild COVID-19. This clonotype was obtained from an adult woman who had mild COVID-19 (a few samples of this study predate the infection). Cell type and time point are not known. The sequenced sample was PBMCs or a T cell subset sorted from them (not recorded which). V gene TRBV7-2 combines with J gene TRBJ2-1, with D hard to call. CDR3 nucleotide sequence: TGTGCCAGCAGCCCCTTCTACAATGAGCAGTTCTTC. As protein: CASSPFYNEQFF.